This T cell receptor (beta chain) is from a study of T cell changes during pregnancy in multiple sclerosis (dated 2019 in TCRdb). Regarding the study in general: The study examined how the T cell repertoire changed over the course of pregnancy in women with multiple sclerosis.

Trimming removed 5 bases from V and 5 bases from J, leaving 12 bases between the germline ends. The CDR3 contains 14 residues, cysteine and phenylalanine counted. Of the read, only the CDR3 DNA is kept; its 42 bases are in frame from base 1. Via the germline V gene, CDR1 is SGHTA and CDR2 FQGNSA. As for this clone: Its antigen has not been determined. There are no base qualities to consult, and no much larger clone falls within one base.

Libraries were constructed by the immunoSEQ multiplex PCR assay. Here the immuneACCESS table is served through TCRdb, limited to in-frame sequences with V and J called. Missing clones are a known gap in these copies; in checked studies unresolved V genes cover under half, and the rest lacks a known reason. The sample yields 47,000 or so clones; roughly 90% were counted once. The top ten clonotypes cover roughly 5% of the sample. This specimen consisted of peripheral blood, obtained after pregnancy. The origin of this receptor is a female donor in good health, enrolled as a control in a pregnancy study. Recombination joined TRBV7-2 with TRBJ1-4; a confident D gene designation cannot be given. The CDR3 here reads CASSRGVLNEKLFF. At the DNA level, the sequence is TGTGCCAGCAGCCGGGGAGTCTTGAATGAAAAACTGTTTTTT.